These 27 T cell receptor beta chains came from one sample sequenced in a study of blood T cells in healthy people across ages. Then a second PCR, running roughly 7 to 11 cycles, was carried out with a sample-barcoded 5' primer and a J-beta primer mix. TCRdb analysed the 5' RACE reads with MiXCR anew, one entry per CDR3 protein. The table has approximately 1,700,000 distinct CDR3 sequences, 30% to 40% seen once; the top ten hold 23%. Sequencing used blood. The receptors stem from a human donor in good health.

This clonotype was seen a handful of times. The chain couples TRBV15 to TRBJ1-5; D might be TRBD1 (5 bases). The germline V gene has CDR1 LNHNV and CDR2 YYDKDF (reference sequence). The CDR3 is made up of 13 amino acids. V dropped 8 bases and J dropped 7 bases, with 15 bases sitting between them. The CDR3: CATSPGGSQPQHF. The CDR3 nucleotides read TGTGCCACCTCCCCGGGGGGGTCCCAGCCCCAGCATTTT.

The chain is built from TRBV6-2 or TRBV6-3 and TRBJ1-2; a weak D match, TRBD1 (6 bases). This CDR3 region has 16 residues. Germline V gene sequence: CDR1 MNHEY, CDR2 SVGEGT. The ends were cut back, 1 base at V and 3 bases at J, with 15 bases in the middle. The CDR3 DNA is TGTGCCAGCAGTTACTTTACAGGGCCCGAGGACTATGGCTACACCTTC. It specifies CASSYFTGPEDYGYTF.

This clonotype has just a few counts. The chain couples TRBV29-1 to TRBJ1-5; D may be TRBD1 (5 bases). Looked up from germline, CDR1 is SQVTM and CDR2 is ANQGSEA. The CDR3 contains 14 residues. Trimming pared 6 bases from V and 0 bases from J, leaving 12 bases between. CDR3 in amino acids: CSVKDSSSNQPQHF. For the CDR3, the DNA is TGCAGCGTAAAAGACAGCTCTAGCAATCAGCCCCAGCATTTT. Full variable domain (remainder filled in from reference TRBV29-1 and TRBJ1-5): SAVISQKPSRDICQRGTSLTIQCQVDSQVTMMFWYRQQPGQSLTLIATANQGSEATYESGFVIDKFPISRPNLTFSTLTVSNMSPEDSSIYLCSVKDSSSNQPQHFGDGTRLSIL.

This clonotype was counted a few times. This chain connects TRBV7-8 to TRBJ1-2; 10 bases are shared with TRBD1. Germline CDR1 is SGHVS and CDR2 is FQNEAQ. CDR3 length: 17 amino acids. V gave up 5 bases and J gave up 0 bases; unmatched junction bases: 9. CDR3 region: CASSPNPDRGTNYGYTF. The CDR3 DNA reads TGTGCCAGCAGCCCAAATCCGGACAGGGGGACTAACTATGGCTACACCTTC.

The gene calls are TRBV7-9 and TRBJ1-4; D is ambiguous. CDR1 SEHNR and CDR2 FQNEAQ come from the germline V gene (reference sequence). CDR3 length: 15 residues. The V gene lost 1 base and the J gene lost 7 bases, with 13 bases spanning the gap. This chain's CDR3 is CASSLGGTRGEKLFF. The CDR3 DNA follows: TGTGCCAGCAGCTTAGGGGGTACGAGAGGTGAAAAACTGTTTTTT.

The chain recombines TRBV4-1 with TRBJ1-4; 7 nucleotides agree with TRBD1. From germline, CDR1 is MGHRA and CDR2 YSYEKL. The ends lost 1 base at V and 5 bases at J; junction bases unmatched: 7. The CDR3 spans 16 residues. In DNA form, the CDR3 reads TGCGCCAGCAGCCAAGTTCCCGGGACAGAGAATGAAAAACTGTTTTTT. This encodes CASSQVPGTENEKLFF.

This clonotype has only a few counts. J is TRBJ2-5 and V is TRBV11-2, with unresolved D. Matching the DNA end better, TRBJ2-7 makes the J call doubtful. Looked up from germline, CDR1 is SGHAT and CDR2 is FQNNGV. The CDR3 loop spans 14 amino acids. The CDR3 region has the DNA TGTGCCAGCAGCCTTTCCGTAGATGTCGGCGAGCAGTACTTC. Its protein product is CASSLSVDVGEQYF.

This rearrangement joins TRBV11-2 to TRBJ2-1, with 8 bases identical to TRBD2. Unmatched junction bases numbered 5, after V lost 3 bases and J lost 1 base. Germline values: CDR1 SGHAT, CDR2 FQNNGV. The CDR3 is 16 amino acids. CDR3 in DNA: TGTGCCAGCAGCTTCACCGGGACTAGATCCTACAATGAGCAGTTCTTC. Translated: CASSFTGTRSYNEQFF.

The J gene is TRBJ1-1, the V gene TRBV7-3; D not resolved. V was pared by 2 bases and J by 2 bases, with 12 bases between. The CDR3 totals 15 residues. The germline V gene has CDR1 SGHTA and CDR2 FQGTGA. This CDR3 is CASSLLGGSNTEAFF. DNA of the CDR3: TGTGCCAGCAGCTTATTAGGCGGATCTAACACTGAAGCTTTCTTT. The full variable domain, rest sourced from reference TRBV7-3 and TRBJ1-1, is GAGVSQTPSNKVTEKGKYVELRCDPISGHTALYWYRQSLGQGPEFLIYFQGTGAADDSGLPNDRFFAVRPEGSVSTLKIQRTERGDSAVYLCASSLLGGSNTEAFFGQGTRLTVV.

This clonotype was seen a handful of times. One end of the junction varies from germline; a read error may be responsible. This chain links TRBV7-7 with TRBJ2-5; the D gene could be TRBD1 or TRBD2 (5 bases each). The germline V gene has CDR1 SSHAT and CDR2 FNYEAQ (reference sequence). This CDR3 comprises 14 residues. This CDR3 is CASSHAPGRETQYF. The CDR3 nucleotides read TGTGCTAGCAGCCACGCCCCAGGGAGAGAGACCCAGTACTTC.

The rearrangement links TRBV28 to TRBJ2-7, with a possible D match to TRBD1 (5 bases). This CDR3 region has 15 residues. The V end lost 6 bases, the J end lost 4 bases, and 19 bases lay between the germline ends. Germline values: CDR1 MDHEN, CDR2 SYDVKM. CDR3 in amino acids: CASRYRTLPGYEQYF. The CDR3 DNA sequence: TGTGCCAGCAGGTACAGGACACTCCCTGGGTACGAGCAGTACTTC.

This chain connects TRBV4-2 to TRBJ2-1, with 7 bases that match TRBD1. Unmatched junction bases numbered 19, after V lost 8 bases and J lost 3 bases. CDR1 is LGHNA and CDR2 is YNFKEQ in the germline V gene. The CDR3 sequence is 18 residues long. The CDR3 loop reads CASARTTGARTYYNEQFF. DNA for the CDR3: TGTGCCAGCGCCCGAACTACAGGGGCCAGAACCTACTACAATGAGCAGTTCTTC.

J is TRBJ2-3 and V is TRBV7-2; 9 nucleotides line up with TRBD2. V trimming: 2 bases; J trimming: 4 bases; junction bases outside the gene matches: 7. Germline V gives CDR1 SGHTA, CDR2 FQGNSA. This CDR3 spans 16 amino acids. CDR3 nucleotides: TGTGCCAGCAGCTTAATACGCGGGGGGGCCGCAGATACGCAGTATTTT. Amino acids: CASSLIRGGAADTQYF.

This clonotype was counted only a few times. The CDR3 region is CASSYPGHFNEQFF. CDR3 in DNA: TGTGCCAGCAGTTACCCGGGGCATTTCAATGAGCAGTTCTTC. The chain couples TRBV6-6 to TRBJ2-1; D could derive from TRBD1 or TRBD2 (5 bases each). The CDR3 length is 14 residues. Germline loops: CDR1 MNHNY, CDR2 SVGAGI (reference sequence). Trimming removed 2 bases from V and 6 bases from J, with 11 bases in between.

The chain is built from TRBV7-2 and TRBJ2-1; D possibly corresponds to TRBD2 (5 bases). The J call is uncertain, as TRBJ2-7 better fits the DNA end. Looked up from germline, CDR1 is SGHTA and CDR2 is FQGNSA. This CDR3 contains 16 residues. CDR3: CASSLSGPSSYNEQYF. The CDR3 DNA sequence: TGTGCCAGCAGCCTATCCGGGCCTAGCTCCTACAATGAGCAGTACTTC.

The sample holds a few counts of this clonotype. The V and J genes are TRBV5-1 and TRBJ2-3; D may match TRBD1 or TRBD2 (5 bases each). The V gene's germline CDR1 is SGHRS and CDR2 YFSETQ. The length of the CDR3 is 16 residues. V was pared by 3 bases and J by 3 bases, with 17 bases between. The CDR3, as DNA: TGCGCCAGCAGCTCGCCCCCCGGGACGGCAACAGATACGCAGTATTTT. It encodes CASSSPPGTATDTQYF.

This clonotype was counted only a few times. The genes are TRBV20-1 and TRBJ1-6; possible D gene TRBD1, 5 bases. V shed 1 base and J shed 5 bases, with 12 bases lying between them. The germline V gene has CDR1 DFQATT and CDR2 SNEGSKA (reference sequence). The length of the CDR3 is 15 residues. DNA of the CDR3: TGCAGTGCTAGAGCCGGGACCGCTGATAATTCACCCCTCCACTTT. Translated, it gives CSARAGTADNSPLHF.

The rearrangement links TRBV9 to TRBJ1-4; D unclear. The germline gives CDR1 SGDLS, CDR2 YYNGEE. This CDR3 has 17 amino acids. Between the trimmed V and J ends, which lost 0 bases and 0 bases, there was a span of 12 bases. CDR3 loop: CASSVDGRSATNEKLFF. CDR3 in DNA: TGTGCCAGCAGCGTAGATGGCAGGAGCGCAACTAATGAAAAACTGTTTTTT.

Comment on this clonotype: This could be a read error, since a much larger clone is one nucleotide away. V gene TRBV3-1 combines with J gene TRBJ2-5; D is unclear. CDR1 LGHDT and CDR2 YNNKEL come from the germline V gene (reference sequence). Trimming left V 5 bases short and J 2 bases short, with 9 bases between. This CDR3 has 13 residues. DNA of the CDR3: TGTGCCAGCAGCGGACGGATACAAGAGACCCAGTACTTC. As protein: CASSGRIQETQYF.

V is TRBV20-1 and J is TRBJ2-7, with D perhaps given as TRBD1 or TRBD2 (5 bases each). This CDR3 spans 14 amino acids. V lost 5 bases, J lost 7 bases, and 21 bases lay in between. In germline, CDR1 is DFQATT, CDR2 SNEGSKA (reference sequence). The CDR3: CSAGIRDGAGEQYF. CDR3 DNA sequence: TGCAGTGCTGGGATCCGGGACGGGGCTGGTGAGCAGTACTTC.

The rearrangement links TRBV10-2 to TRBJ1-6; no definite D call. V lost 1 base and J lost 10, with 11 bases in between. From germline, CDR1 is WSHSY and CDR2 SAAADI. The length of the CDR3 is 14 residues. The CDR3 coding sequence is TGCGCCAGCAGTGAGTTCGGGATGGAATCACCCCTCCACTTT. Protein sequence: CASSEFGMESPLHF.

The gene calls are TRBV29-1 and TRBJ2-1, with a weak D call TRBD2 (6 bases). V was cut by 6 bases and J by 13 bases, with 25 bases left in between. Per germline, CDR1 SQVTM and CDR2 ANQGSEA. This CDR3 has 14 amino acids. The CDR3 bases are TGCAGCGTATTCCACGGGACTCGGGGAGAGACCCAGTTCTTC. Translation gives CSVFHGTRGETQFF.

The V gene is TRBV10-3, the J gene TRBJ2-7; possibly TRBD1 or TRBD2 for D (6 bases each). Germline-derived CDR1 and CDR2 are ENHRY and SYGVKD. The V end was cut by 5 bases, the J end by 1 base, with 12 bases between. This CDR3 is built from 14 residues. CDR3 in amino acids: CAISWRGSSYEQYF. The CDR3 region has the DNA TGTGCCATCAGTTGGAGGGGGTCTTCCTACGAGCAGTACTTC.

This clonotype showed up just a few times. The chain combines TRBV29-1 with TRBJ2-5; 8 bases align to TRBD1. The J segment lost 5 bases and the V segment lost 1 base, leaving 6 bases of the junction unmatched. There are 14 residues in the CDR3. Germline V gene data show CDR1 as SQVTM and CDR2 as ANQGSEA. DNA for the CDR3: TGCAGCGTTGAAGTCAGGGGGCCTGGGGAGACCCAGTACTTC. Amino acid sequence: CSVEVRGPGETQYF.

This clonotype appeared a few times. The chain couples TRBV7-2 to TRBJ2-4; TRBD1 agrees at 7 bases. Trimming took 5 bases from V and 7 from J; bases not matched to a gene: 8. Germline CDR1 reads SGHTA; CDR2 reads FQGNSA. The CDR3 covers 14 residues. DNA of the CDR3: TGTGCCAGCAGCCGAAACAGGGGTGAGAACATTCAGTACTTC. Protein product: CASSRNRGENIQYF.

A few counts support this clonotype. The CDR3 is CASSQELAGATYNEQFF. CDR3 sequence (DNA): TGCGCCAGCAGCCAAGAACTAGCGGGGGCCACCTACAATGAGCAGTTCTTC. The V and J genes are TRBV4-3 and TRBJ2-1; 11 bases align to TRBD2. V lost 0 bases, J lost 2 bases, and 3 bases stayed unmatched. This CDR3 is 17 amino acids long. Germline V CDR1 and CDR2: LGHNA, YSLEER.

This clonotype was seen more than once but under ten times. V usage is TRBV29-1 and J usage is TRBJ1-2, with D perhaps TRBD1 (6 bases). V lost 7 bases, J lost 0 bases, and 15 bases lay in between. The CDR3 has 14 amino acids. From germline, CDR1 is SQVTM and CDR2 ANQGSEA. CDR3 sequence reads: CSALGGESNYGYTF. The CDR3 DNA reads TGCAGCGCTCTAGGGGGGGAATCTAACTATGGCTACACCTTC.